This T cell receptor (beta chain) was profiled in a study of T cells after yellow fever vaccination. CDR1 and CDR2 (germline): MNHEY, SMNVEV (reference sequence). The CDR3 is made up of 15 amino acids. V dropped 7 bases and J dropped 6 bases, with 22 bases sitting between them. TCRdb independently ran MiXCR on the 5' RACE reads; one entry per CDR3 protein. This sample has nearly 550,000 distinct CDR3 sequences, with around 21% found just once. This clonotype was counted only a few times. This receptor was obtained from a man aged 30-40 years who received the YFV17D yellow fever vaccine. This chain links TRBV27 with TRBJ2-7; TRBD2 is a possible D gene (6 bases). The specimen comprised PBMCs, sampled 15 days after the yellow fever booster vaccination. CDR3 protein: CASKGRLLVEPEQYF. The CDR3 bases are TGTGCCAGCAAGGGGAGGTTACTAGTGGAGCCCGAGCAGTACTTC.